The TCR beta chain under discussion was sequenced for a study of radiotherapy plus CTLA-4 blockade in lung cancer. Some clones are missing from TCRdb's copy, which holds only in-frame ones; the method was immunoSEQ multiplex PCR. This table has 45,000 to 55,000 clones, 76% appearing once. V lost 6 bases and J 0 bases, leaving 13 bases between the germline ends. There are 15 residues in the CDR3. Looked up from germline, CDR1 is MDHEN and CDR2 is SYDVKM. The origin of this receptor is a human donor with non-small cell lung cancer who had stable disease on radiotherapy plus ipilimumab. The input for sequencing was peripheral blood, taken from a patient treated with radiotherapy plus ipilimumab. The chain has TRBV28 and TRBJ2-3, with D perhaps TRBD1 (5 bases). The CDR3 loop is CASSNRAGSTDTQYF. Here the CDR3 DNA reads TGTGCCAGCAGCAACCGTGCAGGGAGCACAGATACGCAGTATTTT.